This T cell receptor beta chain appears in the sequencing data of a study of vaccination and CD4 T cells after COVID-19 (dated 2022 in TCRdb). Looking at the study overall: Every convalescent patient had a positive nasal swab PCR test for SARS-CoV-2, with mild disease in roughly 10 patients and severe disease in one. The time from the second vaccine dose to post-vaccine blood sampling had a median of roughly 72 days and ranged from roughly 13 to 241 days. The spike-specific CD4+ TCR repertoire was compared before and after mRNA vaccination in ten to eleven COVID-19 convalescent patients and a few infection-naive healthy vaccine recipients. In the convalescent cohort there were six males and four females, among whom were two Hispanic individuals, seven Caucasians, two Asians and one multiracial person. Post-COVID blood samples were collected from convalescent patients a median of approximately 93 days after diagnosis, with a range of roughly 35 to 180 days. In control cultures, a CEFX viral epitope pool was used as positive control, an HIV-1 Nef peptide pool was used as negative control, or no peptide was added. For a few convalescent patients, samples were collected at an early post-vaccination timepoint (day 14) as well as at a late post-vaccination timepoint (days 161 to 241). Each participant got two doses of either the Pfizer-BioNTech BNT162b2 vaccine (n=8) or the Moderna mRNA-1273 vaccine (n=2). For stimulating the cultures, overlapping spike peptide pools were used, derived from SARS-CoV-2 as well as from the common cold coronaviruses HCoV-NL63, HCoV-OC43 and HCoV-229E. Results and caveats for the whole study, not just this receptor: Although the median number of SARS-CoV-2-reactive clonotypes went up from roughly 19 after infection to 38 after vaccination, the increase was not significant. Only a relatively small number of convalescent patients were included in the study, and early timepoints following natural infection were not analyzed. Among convalescent patients, a median about 90% of the SARS-CoV-2-reactive clones seen after vaccination appeared only after vaccination, which suggests priming specific to the vaccine. In convalescent patients, nearly all vaccine-specific clones (304 of 307) were found to be mono-reactive for SARS-CoV-2 spike rather than cross-reactive with common cold coronaviruses.

The CDR3 contains 17 residues, cysteine and phenylalanine counted. The sequence is cut down to CDR3 DNA, 51 bases in frame from base 1. Trimming leaves V shorter by 5 bases and J shorter by 0 bases, with the junction holding 6 bases beyond the gene matches. The germline V gene (reference sequence) provides CDR1 SEHNR and CDR2 FQNEAQ. The library was prepared using PCR. At the Johns Hopkins FTIC core, DNA from the cultured CD4+ T cells underwent TCR sequencing with the Oncomine TCR Beta short-read assay. Genomic DNA was extracted from the cultured CD4+ T cells with the QIAamp micro DNA kit. Oncomine TCR Beta libraries made from cultured CD4+ T cells were pooled using unique dual indexes and sequenced on an Illumina iSeq 100. The paper's processing steps were these. Non-productive sequences were filtered out, and CDR3s that did not start with C, did not end with F or W, or were shorter than 7 amino acids were discarded. The MANAFEST web application identified antigen-specific clonotypes by comparing peptide-stimulated wells against reference wells and other culture wells. To be called positive, a clone needed an FDR below 0.05, an odds ratio above 5, and a productive frequency above 0.1% in at least two of three replicate wells. Cross-reactive clonotypes were defined as significantly expanded in both SARS-CoV-2 spike wells and at least one common cold coronavirus spike condition. Levenshtein distances (stringdist) and unrooted phylogenetic trees (ape) in R version 3.6.1 were used to assess CDR3 homology. TCRdb passed the public sequencing reads through fastp at Q25 and MiXCR, retaining productive beta sequences. Each entry merges the rows of one CDR3 protein and shows their most common DNA and genes. The authors' filters were not applied to this entry. The sample table contains 15,000 to 20,000 distinct CDR3 sequences; only one count was recorded for 51% of them. Around 21% of the sample comes from the top ten.

The time point label, read with the paper, signifies: late sampling 161 to 241 days after vaccination in a few convalescent patients. According to the study, the label for this sample's treatment or condition signals: approximately 9-day PBMC culture with coronavirus spike peptide pools or control peptides (ViraFEST assay). To expand antigen-specific T cells with peptide pools and then pick out the expanded clonotypes through TCR sequencing, the study relied on the ViraFEST assay. The convalescent patients' positive SARS-CoV-2 PCR tests were from March to December 2020, which was before the Alpha, Beta and Delta variants emerged in the United States. Approximately 2.1 million PBMCs per well were cultured in IMDM with 5% human AB serum and 8.5 to 10 IU/ml IL-2, plus 10 ug/ml peptide pools. On days 3 and 7, half of the culture medium was replaced with fresh IL-2-containing medium. After 10 days of culture, CD4+ T cells were isolated by negative selection with the EasySep CD4+ T cell isolation kit. Ficoll-Paque Plus gradient centrifugation was used to isolate PBMCs from whole blood, and the isolated PBMCs were then either used fresh or cryopreserved at -140C. Triplicate wells were generally used for each culture condition.

This clonotype was found a few times. Its antigen is unknown. Qualities for individual bases were not recorded, and no much larger clone is one base off. This clonotype was sampled from a human donor who had recovered from COVID-19. The sample in question was CD4+ T cells from blood, cultured in vitro, obtained about 7 months after SARS-CoV-2 vaccination. The sequence joins TRBV7-9 to TRBJ2-1; 11 central nucleotides agree with TRBD2. In nucleotide form, the sequence is TGTGCCAGCAGCCCCAGGACTAGCGGGCACTCCTACAATGAGCAGTTCTTC. This sequence encodes CASSPRTSGHSYNEQFF.